The rows below give T cell receptor beta chains drawn from one sample of a study of control samples from healthy donors and cancer patients. The repertoire was sequenced with immunoSEQ multiplex PCR; TCRdb's copy has only in-frame clones and lacks some. This sample has some 120,000 clones, with over 90% found just once. The sequenced sample was blood. The receptors stem from a man younger than 45 in good health. CDR3s leave out the opening cysteine and the closing phenylalanine or tryptophan.

V gene	CDR3 protein
TRBV19	ASSIGRDREEETQY
TRBV10-3	AISASAAQETQY
TRBV24-1	ATSDLGTDYGYT
TRBV7-4	ASSIGTWAHEQF
TRBV6-5	ASSYLAQAGNTIY
TRBV18	ASSLRRDNSPLH
TRBV5-4	ASSFPGTGVDEQY
TRBV2	ASPPRDRDTDTQY
TRBV6-5	ASRVFDSPLH
TRBV11-2	ASSLDSGEQF
TRBV4-1	ASSPNPTGALNTEAF
TRBV27	ASSLDRGLDSPLH
TRBV7-9	ASSFPDAEVTF
TRBV27	ASRHRDITDTQY
TRBV3-1/TRBV3-2	ASSQIADTQY
TRBV24-1	ATSVGSVGVGQETQY
TRBV27	ASSHPGQGAEAF
TRBV3-1/TRBV3-2	ASSPRTRSNEQF
TRBV6-8	ARPGQNYGYT
TRBV2	ASRRTVNTGELF